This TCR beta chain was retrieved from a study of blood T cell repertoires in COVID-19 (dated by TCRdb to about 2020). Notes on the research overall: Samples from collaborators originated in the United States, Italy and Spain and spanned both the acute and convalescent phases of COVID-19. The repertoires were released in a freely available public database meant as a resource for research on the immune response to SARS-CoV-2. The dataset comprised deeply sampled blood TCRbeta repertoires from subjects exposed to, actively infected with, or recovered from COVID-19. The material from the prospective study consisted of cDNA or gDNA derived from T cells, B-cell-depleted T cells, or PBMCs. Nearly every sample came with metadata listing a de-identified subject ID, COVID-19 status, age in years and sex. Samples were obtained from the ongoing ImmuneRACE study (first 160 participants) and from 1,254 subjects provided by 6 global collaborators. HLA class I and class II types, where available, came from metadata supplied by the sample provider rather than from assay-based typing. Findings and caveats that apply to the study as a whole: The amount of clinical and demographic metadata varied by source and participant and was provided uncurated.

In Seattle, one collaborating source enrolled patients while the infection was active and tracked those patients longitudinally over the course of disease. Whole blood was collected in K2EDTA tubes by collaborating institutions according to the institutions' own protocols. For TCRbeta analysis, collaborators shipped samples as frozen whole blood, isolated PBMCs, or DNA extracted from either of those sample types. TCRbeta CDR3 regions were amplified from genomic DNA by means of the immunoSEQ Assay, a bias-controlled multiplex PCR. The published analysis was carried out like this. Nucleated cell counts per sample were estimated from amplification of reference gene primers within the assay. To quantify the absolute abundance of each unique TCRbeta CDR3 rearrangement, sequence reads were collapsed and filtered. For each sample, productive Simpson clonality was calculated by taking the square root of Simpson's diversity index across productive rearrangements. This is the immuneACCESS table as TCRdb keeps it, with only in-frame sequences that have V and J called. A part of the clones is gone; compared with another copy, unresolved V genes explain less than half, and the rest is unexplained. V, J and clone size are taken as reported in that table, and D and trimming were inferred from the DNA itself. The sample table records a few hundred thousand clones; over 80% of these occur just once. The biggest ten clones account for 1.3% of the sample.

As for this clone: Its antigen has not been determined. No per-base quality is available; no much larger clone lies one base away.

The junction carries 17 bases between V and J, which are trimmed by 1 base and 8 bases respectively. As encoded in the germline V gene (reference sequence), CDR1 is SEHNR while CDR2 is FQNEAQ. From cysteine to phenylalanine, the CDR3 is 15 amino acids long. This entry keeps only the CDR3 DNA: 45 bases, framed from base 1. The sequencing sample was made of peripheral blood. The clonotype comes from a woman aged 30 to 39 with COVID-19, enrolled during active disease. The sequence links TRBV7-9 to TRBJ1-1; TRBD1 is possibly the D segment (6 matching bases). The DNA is TGTGCCAGCAGCTTAGTCCTCAGGGGCGCGGCGGAAGCTTTCTTT. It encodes CASSLVLRGAAEAFF.